This T cell receptor beta chain was identified during a study of T-cell memory formation after mild COVID-19. Study overall: Largely, TCR clusters stayed within a single donor. The study, taken as a whole, reports: Clones that contracted from day 15 to 85 had balanced CD4/CD8; later expanders were CD4+ biased. Confirmation was lacking for SARS-CoV-2 specificity of second-wave clones that peaked on day 37.

Germline V gene sequence: CDR1 SQVTM, CDR2 ANQGSEA. This CDR3 is built from 13 residues. V shed 4 bases and J shed 2 bases, with 9 bases lying between them. The 5'RACE method, run with constant-segment primers, produced TCR alpha and TCR beta cDNA libraries (carrying sample barcodes and UMIs). TCRdb processed the 5' RACE reads anew with MiXCR; each CDR3 protein has one entry. The data contain fewer than 650,000 distinct CDR3 sequences, roughly a sixth of them singletons. Notes on this clonotype: The target antigen is unknown.

The source is an adult woman who had mild COVID-19 (a few samples of this study predate the infection). Cell type and time point are not known. The V call is TRBV29-1, the J call TRBJ2-4; no clear D. Specimen: PBMCs or a T cell subset sorted from them (not recorded which). The CDR3 sequence is CSVVGSSKNIQYF. CDR3 DNA: TGCAGCGTTGTAGGCTCGTCCAAAAACATTCAGTACTTC.